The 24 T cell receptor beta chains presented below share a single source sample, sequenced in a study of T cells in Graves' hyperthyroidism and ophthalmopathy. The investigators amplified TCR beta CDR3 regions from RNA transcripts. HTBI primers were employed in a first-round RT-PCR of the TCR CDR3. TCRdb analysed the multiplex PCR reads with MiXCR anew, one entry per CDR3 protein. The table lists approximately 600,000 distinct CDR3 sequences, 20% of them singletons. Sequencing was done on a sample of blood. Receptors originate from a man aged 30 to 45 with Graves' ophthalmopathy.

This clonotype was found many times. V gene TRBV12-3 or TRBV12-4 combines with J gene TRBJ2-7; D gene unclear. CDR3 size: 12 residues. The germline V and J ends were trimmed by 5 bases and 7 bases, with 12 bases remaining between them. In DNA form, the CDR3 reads TGTGCCAGCAGTCCCTTCTTTCGAGAGCAGTACTTC. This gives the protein CASSPFFREQYF.

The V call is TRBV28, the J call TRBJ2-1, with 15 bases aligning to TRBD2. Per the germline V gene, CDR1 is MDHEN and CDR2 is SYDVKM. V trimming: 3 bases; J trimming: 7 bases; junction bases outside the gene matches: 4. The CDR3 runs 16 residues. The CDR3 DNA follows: TGTGCCAGCAGTTTCGGACTAGCGGGAGGGGGAAATGAGCAGTTCTTC. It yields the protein CASSFGLAGGGNEQFF.

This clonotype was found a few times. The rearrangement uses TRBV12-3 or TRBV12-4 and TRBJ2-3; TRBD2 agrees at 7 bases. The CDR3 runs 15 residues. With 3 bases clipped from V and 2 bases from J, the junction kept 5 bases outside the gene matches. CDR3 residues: CASSFQLANTDTQYF. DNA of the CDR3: TGTGCCAGCAGTTTCCAACTAGCGAACACAGATACGCAGTATTTT.

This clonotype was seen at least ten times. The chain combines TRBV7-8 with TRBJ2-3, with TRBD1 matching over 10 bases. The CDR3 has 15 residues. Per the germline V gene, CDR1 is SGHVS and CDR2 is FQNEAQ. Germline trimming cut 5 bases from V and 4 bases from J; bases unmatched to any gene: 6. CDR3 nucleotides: TGTGCCAGCAGCCTCCGGGACAGGGGAGCAGATACGCAGTATTTT. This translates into CASSLRDRGADTQYF. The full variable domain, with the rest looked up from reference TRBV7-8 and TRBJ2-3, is GAGVSQSPRYKVAKRGQDVALRCDPISGHVSLFWYQQALGQGPEFLTYFQNEAQLDKSGLPSDRFFAERPEGSVSTLKIQRTQQEDSAVYLCASSLRDRGADTQYFGPGTRLTVL.

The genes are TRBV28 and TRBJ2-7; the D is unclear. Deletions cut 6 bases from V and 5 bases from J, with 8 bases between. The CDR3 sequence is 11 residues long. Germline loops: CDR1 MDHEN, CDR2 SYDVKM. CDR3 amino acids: CASSPLNEQYF. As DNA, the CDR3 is TGTGCCAGCAGCCCTCTTAACGAGCAGTACTTC.

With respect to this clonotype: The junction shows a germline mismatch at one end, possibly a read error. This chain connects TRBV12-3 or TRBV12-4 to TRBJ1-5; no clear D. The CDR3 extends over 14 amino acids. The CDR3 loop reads CASRRTGNNQPQRF. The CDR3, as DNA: TGTGCCAGCAGGCGGACGGGGAACAATCAGCCCCAGCGTTTT.

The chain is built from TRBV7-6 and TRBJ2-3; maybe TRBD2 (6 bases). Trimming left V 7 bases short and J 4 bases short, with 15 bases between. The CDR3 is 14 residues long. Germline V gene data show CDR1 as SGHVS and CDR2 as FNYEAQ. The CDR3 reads CASKSKGRPDTQYF. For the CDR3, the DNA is TGTGCCAGCAAAAGTAAAGGGAGGCCAGATACGCAGTATTTT.

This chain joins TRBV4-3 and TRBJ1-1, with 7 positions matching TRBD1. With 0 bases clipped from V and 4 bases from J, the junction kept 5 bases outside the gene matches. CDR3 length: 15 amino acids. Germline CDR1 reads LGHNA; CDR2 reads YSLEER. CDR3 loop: CASSQDKGTATEAFF. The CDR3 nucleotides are TGCGCCAGCAGCCAAGATAAAGGGACAGCCACTGAAGCTTTCTTT.

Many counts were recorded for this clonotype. CDR3 sequence: CASSLRLRETSYNEQFF. The CDR3 nucleotides read TGTGCCAGCAGTTTACGGTTGCGGGAGACCTCCTACAATGAGCAGTTCTTC. This sequence joins TRBV27 and TRBJ2-1, with 7 bases aligning to TRBD2. V was clipped by 2 bases and J by 0 bases; unmatched bases: 7. CDR3 length: 17 amino acids. CDR1 and CDR2 from the germline V gene are MNHEY and SMNVEV (reference sequence).

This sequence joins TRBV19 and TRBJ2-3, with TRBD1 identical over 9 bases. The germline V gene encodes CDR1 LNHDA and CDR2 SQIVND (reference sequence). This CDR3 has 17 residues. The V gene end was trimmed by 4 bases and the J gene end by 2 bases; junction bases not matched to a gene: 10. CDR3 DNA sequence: TGTGCCAGTAGTACCCAAACAGGGGGCGCGTCCACAGATACGCAGTATTTT. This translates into CASSTQTGGASTDTQYF. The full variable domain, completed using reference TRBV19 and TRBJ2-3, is DGGITQSPKYLFRKEGQNVTLSCEQNLNHDAMYWYRQDPGQGLRLIYYSQIVNDFQKGDIAEGYSVSREKKESFPLTVTSAQKNPTAFYLCASSTQTGGASTDTQYFGPGTRLTVL.

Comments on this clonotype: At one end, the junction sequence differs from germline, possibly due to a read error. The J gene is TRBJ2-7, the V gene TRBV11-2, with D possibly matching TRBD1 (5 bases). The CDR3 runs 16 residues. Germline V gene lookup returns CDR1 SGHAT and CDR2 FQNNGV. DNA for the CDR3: TGTGCCAGCAGCATAGTTGTGGGGCAGCGCTCCTACGAGCAGTGCTTC. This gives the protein CASSIVVGQRSYEQCF.

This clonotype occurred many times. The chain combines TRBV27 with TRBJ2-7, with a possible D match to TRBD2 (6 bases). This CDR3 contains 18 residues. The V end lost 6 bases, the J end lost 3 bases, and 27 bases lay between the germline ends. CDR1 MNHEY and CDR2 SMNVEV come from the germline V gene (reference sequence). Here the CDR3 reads CASSSSGGGAYGVYEQYF. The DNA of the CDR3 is TGTGCCAGCAGCTCCTCGGGTGGCGGGGCCTACGGGGTCTACGAGCAGTACTTC.

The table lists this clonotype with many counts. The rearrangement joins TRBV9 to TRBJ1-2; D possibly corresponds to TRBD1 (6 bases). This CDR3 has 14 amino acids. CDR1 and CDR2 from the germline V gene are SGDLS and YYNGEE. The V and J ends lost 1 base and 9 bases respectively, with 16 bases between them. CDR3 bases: TGTGCCAGCAGCGTAACGCTGGGGGCGGGAAGCTACACCTTC. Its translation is CASSVTLGAGSYTF.

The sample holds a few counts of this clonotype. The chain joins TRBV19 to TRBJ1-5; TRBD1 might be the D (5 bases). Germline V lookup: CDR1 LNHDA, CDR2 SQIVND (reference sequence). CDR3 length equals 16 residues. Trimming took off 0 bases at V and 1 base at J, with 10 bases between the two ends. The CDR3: CASSIDSSGSNQPQHF. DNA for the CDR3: TGTGCCAGTAGTATAGATTCATCAGGGAGCAATCAGCCCCAGCATTTT.

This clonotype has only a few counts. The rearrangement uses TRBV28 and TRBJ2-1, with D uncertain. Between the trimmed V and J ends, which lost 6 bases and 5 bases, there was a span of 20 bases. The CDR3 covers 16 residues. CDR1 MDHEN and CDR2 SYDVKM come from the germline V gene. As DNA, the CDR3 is TGTGCCAGCAGCCCCCCCCGGGCCATGGCGAACAATGAGCAGTTCTTC. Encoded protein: CASSPPRAMANNEQFF. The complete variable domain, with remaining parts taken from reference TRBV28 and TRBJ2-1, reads DVKVTQSSRYLVKRTGEKVFLECVQDMDHENMFWYRQDPGLGLRLIYFSYDVKMKEKGDIPEGYSVSREKKERFSLILESASTNQTSMYLCASSPPRAMANNEQFFGPGTRLTVL.

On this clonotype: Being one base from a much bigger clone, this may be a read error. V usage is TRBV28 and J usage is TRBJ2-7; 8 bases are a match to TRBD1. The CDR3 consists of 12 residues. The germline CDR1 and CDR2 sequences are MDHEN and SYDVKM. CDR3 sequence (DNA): TGTGCCGGCAGGACAGGGAACTACGAGCAGTACTTC. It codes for CAGRTGNYEQYF.

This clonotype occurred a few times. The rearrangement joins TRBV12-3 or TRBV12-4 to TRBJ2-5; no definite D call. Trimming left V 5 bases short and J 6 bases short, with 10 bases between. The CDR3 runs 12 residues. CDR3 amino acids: CASSTDGKTQYF. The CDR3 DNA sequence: TGTGCCAGCAGTACGGACGGCAAGACCCAGTACTTC.

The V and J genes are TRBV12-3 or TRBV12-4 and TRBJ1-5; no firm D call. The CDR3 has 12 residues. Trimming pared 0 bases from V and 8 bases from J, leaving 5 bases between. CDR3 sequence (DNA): TGTGCCAGCAGTTTAGCGCGGGAGCCCCAGCATTTT. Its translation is CASSLAREPQHF.

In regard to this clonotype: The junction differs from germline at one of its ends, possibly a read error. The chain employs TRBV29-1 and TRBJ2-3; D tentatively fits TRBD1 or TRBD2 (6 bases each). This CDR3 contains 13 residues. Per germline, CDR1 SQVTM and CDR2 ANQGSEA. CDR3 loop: CSVEGGRPDTQYF. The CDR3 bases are TGCAGCGTCGAAGGGGGGCGCCCAGATACGCAGTATTTT.

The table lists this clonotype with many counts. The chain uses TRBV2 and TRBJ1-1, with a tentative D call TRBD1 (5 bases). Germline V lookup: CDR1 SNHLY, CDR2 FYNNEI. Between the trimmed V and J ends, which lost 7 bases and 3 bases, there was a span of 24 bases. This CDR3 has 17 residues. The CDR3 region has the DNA TGTGCCAGCACTGACCGGGACGCCTGGGTGTCGGACACTGAAGCTTTCTTT. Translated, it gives CASTDRDAWVSDTEAFF.

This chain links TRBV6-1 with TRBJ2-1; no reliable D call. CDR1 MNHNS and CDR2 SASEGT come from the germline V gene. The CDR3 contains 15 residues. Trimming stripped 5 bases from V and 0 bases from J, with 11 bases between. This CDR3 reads CASSRLLSSYNEQFF. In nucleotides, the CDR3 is TGTGCCAGCAGTCGACTGTTGAGCTCCTACAATGAGCAGTTCTTC.

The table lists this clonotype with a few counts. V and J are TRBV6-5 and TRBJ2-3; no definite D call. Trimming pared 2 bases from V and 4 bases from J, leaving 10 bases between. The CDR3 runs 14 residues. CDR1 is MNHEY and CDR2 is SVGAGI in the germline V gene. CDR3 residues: CASSYADGPDTQYF. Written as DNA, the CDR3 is TGTGCCAGCAGTTACGCGGATGGGCCAGATACGCAGTATTTT.

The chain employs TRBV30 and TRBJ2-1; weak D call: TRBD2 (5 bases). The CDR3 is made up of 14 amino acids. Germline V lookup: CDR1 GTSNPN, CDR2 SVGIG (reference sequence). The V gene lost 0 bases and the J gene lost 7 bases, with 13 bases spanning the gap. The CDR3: CAWSVPSRGNEQFF. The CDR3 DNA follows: TGTGCCTGGAGTGTACCTTCCCGGGGAAATGAGCAGTTCTTC.

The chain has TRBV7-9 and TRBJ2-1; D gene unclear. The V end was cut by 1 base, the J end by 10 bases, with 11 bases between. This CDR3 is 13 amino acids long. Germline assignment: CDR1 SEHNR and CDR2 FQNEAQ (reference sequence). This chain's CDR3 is CASSLGRAGEQFF. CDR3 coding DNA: TGTGCCAGCAGCTTAGGCCGAGCCGGCGAGCAGTTCTTC.